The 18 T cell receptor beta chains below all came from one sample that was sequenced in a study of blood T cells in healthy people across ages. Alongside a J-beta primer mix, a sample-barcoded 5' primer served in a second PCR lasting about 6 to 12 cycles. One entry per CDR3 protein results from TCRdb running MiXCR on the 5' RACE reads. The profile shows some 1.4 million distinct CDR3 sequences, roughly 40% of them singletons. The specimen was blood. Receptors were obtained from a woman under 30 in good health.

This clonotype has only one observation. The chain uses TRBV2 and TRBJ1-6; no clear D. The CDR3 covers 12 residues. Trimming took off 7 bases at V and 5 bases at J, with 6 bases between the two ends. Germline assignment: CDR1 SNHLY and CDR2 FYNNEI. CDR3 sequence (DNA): TGTGCCAGCATAAGGAATAATTCACCCCTCCACTTT. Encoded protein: CASIRNNSPLHF.

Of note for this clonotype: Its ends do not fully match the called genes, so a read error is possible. The CDR3: CASSEGQGSSYKQYF. The CDR3 DNA follows: TGCGCCAGCAGCGAAGGACAGGGAAGCTCCTACAAGCAGTACTTC. This rearrangement joins TRBV4-1 to TRBJ2-7, with TRBD1 matching 8 bases. CDR1 is MGHRA, CDR2 YSYEKL, per germline. This CDR3 comprises 15 residues.

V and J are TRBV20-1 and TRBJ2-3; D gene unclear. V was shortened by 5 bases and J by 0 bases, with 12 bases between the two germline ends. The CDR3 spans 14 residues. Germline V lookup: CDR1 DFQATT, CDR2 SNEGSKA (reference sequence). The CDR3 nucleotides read TGCAGTGCTGGAGTACAGCCTAGCACAGATACGCAGTATTTT. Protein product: CSAGVQPSTDTQYF.

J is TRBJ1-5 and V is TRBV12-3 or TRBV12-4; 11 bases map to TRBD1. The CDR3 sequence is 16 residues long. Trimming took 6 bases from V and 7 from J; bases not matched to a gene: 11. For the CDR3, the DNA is TGTGCCAGCAGCCGACCGGGACAGGGGGGCCACCAGCCCCAGCATTTT. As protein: CASSRPGQGGHQPQHF.

CDR3 coding DNA: TGCAGTGCTAGAGTCCTAGCGGGCGAATCCTACAATGAGCAGTTCTTC. It yields the protein CSARVLAGESYNEQFF. The chain carries TRBV20-1 and TRBJ2-1, with TRBD2 matching 8 bases. The CDR3 is 16 residues long. V trimming: 1 base; J trimming: 1 base; junction bases outside the gene matches: 6. Germline V lookup: CDR1 DFQATT, CDR2 SNEGSKA (reference sequence).

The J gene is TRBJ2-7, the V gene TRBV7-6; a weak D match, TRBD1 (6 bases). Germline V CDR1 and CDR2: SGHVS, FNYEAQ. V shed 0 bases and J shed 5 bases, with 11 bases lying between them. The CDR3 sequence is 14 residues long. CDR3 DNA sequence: TGTGCCAGCAGCTTAGCGCAGGACAGCCACGAGCAGTACTTC. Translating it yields CASSLAQDSHEQYF.

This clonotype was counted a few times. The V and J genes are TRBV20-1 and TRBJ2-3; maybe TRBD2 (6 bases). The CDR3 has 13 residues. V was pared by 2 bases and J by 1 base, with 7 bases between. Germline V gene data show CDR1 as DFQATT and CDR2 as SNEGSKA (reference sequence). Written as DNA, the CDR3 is TGCAGTGCTAGAAAGCGGGGCACAGATACGCAGTATTTT. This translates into CSARKRGTDTQYF.

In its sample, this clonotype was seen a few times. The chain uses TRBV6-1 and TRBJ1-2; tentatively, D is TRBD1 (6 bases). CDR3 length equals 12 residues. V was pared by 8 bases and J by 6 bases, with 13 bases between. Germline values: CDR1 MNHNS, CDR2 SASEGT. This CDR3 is CASDPDRNGYTF. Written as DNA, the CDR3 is TGTGCCAGCGACCCCGACAGGAATGGCTACACCTTC.

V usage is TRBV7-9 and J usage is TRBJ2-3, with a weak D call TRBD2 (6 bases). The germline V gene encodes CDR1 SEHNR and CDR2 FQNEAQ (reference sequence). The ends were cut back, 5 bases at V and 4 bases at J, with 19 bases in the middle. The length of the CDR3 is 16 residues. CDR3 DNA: TGTGCCAGCAGCCCCGAATCCCCCACGGGGGCAGATACGCAGTATTTT. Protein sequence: CASSPESPTGADTQYF.

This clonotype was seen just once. The CDR3 region has the DNA TGTGCCAGCTGCCGAGGGACTAGCATCCCCTACGAGCAGTACTTC. Translated, it gives CASCRGTSIPYEQYF. The chain uses TRBV2 and TRBJ2-7, with 9 nucleotides matching TRBD2. The CDR3 is made up of 15 amino acids. Germline V gene data show CDR1 as SNHLY and CDR2 as FYNNEI. Trimming took 8 bases from V and 2 from J; bases not matched to a gene: 10.

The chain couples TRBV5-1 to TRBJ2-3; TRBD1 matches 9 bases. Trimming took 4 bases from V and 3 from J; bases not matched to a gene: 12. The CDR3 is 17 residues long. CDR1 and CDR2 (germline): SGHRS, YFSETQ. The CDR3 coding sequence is TGCGCCAGCAGCACCGGGACAGGGACCCTAAATACAGATACGCAGTATTTT. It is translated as CASSTGTGTLNTDTQYF.

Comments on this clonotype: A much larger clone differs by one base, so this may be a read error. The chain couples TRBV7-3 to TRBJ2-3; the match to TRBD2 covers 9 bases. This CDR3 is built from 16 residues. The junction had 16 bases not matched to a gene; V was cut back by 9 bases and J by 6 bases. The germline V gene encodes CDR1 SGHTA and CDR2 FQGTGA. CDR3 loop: CARSLQGSGGSDTQYF. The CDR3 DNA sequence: TGTGCCAGAAGCCTCCAGGGTAGCGGGGGCTCGGATACGCAGTATTTT.

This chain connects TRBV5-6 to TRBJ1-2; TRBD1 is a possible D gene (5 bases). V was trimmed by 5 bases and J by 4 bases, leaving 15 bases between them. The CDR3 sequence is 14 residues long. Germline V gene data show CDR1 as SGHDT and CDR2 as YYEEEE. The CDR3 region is CASSFGAGPYGYTF. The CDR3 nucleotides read TGTGCCAGCAGTTTTGGGGCTGGGCCCTATGGCTACACCTTC. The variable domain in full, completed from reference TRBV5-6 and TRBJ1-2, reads DAGVTQSPTHLIKTRGQQVTLRCSPKSGHDTVSWYQQALGQGPQFIFQYYEEEERQRGNFPDRFSGHQFPNYSSELNVNALLLGDSALYLCASSFGAGPYGYTFGSGTRLTVV.

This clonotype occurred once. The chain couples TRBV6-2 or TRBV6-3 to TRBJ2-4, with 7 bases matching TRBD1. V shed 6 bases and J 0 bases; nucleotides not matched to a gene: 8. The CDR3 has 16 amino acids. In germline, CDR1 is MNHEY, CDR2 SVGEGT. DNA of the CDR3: TGTGCCAGCAGAACACAGGGGCTGCTAGCCAAAAACATTCAGTACTTC. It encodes CASRTQGLLAKNIQYF.

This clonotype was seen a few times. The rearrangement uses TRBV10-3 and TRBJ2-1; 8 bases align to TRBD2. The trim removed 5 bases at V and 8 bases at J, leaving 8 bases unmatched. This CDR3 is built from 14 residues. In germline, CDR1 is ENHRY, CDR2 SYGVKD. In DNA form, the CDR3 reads TGTGCCATCAGTCGAGCGGGAGTAGAGGATGAGCAGTTCTTC. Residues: CAISRAGVEDEQFF.

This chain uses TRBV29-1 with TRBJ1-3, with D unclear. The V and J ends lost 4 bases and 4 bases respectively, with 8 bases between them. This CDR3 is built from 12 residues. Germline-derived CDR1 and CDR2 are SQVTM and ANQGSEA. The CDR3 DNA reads TGCAGCGTTGGGTGGCAGGGAAACACCATATATTTT. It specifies CSVGWQGNTIYF.

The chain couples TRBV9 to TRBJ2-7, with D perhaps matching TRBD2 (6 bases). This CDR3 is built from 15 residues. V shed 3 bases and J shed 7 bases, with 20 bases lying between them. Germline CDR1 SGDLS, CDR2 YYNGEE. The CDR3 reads CASSGRDSNYNEQYF. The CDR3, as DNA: TGTGCCAGCAGCGGCCGGGACTCTAATTACAATGAGCAGTACTTC.

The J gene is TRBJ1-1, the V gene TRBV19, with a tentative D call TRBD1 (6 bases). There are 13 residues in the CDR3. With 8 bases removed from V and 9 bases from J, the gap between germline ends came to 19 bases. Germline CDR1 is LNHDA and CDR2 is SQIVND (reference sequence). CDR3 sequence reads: CASSARGQGKAFF. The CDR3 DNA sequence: TGTGCCAGTTCCGCGAGGGGACAAGGAAAAGCTTTCTTT.